This TCR beta chain appears in the sequencing data of a study of T cell repertoires in cytomegalovirus infection. The wider study: HLA-B-restricted CMV epitopes that are well studied were used alongside recently identified HLA-C-restricted ones. An indication of both CMV infection and matching HLA type came from public TCR beta signatures.

Study-wide results and caveats: Dominating the ex vivo response were HLA-C-restricted CMV-specific TCR beta clonotypes.

TCRdb recomputed calls from the reads with MiXCR, one row per CDR3 protein. The sample lists hundreds of thousands of distinct CDR3 sequences, around 30% seen once, with 11% to 15% in the top ten. As concerns this clonotype: Its matching antigen is unknown.

The germline V gene has CDR1 LGHNA and CDR2 YSLEER. The V end was cut by 0 bases, the J end by 2 bases, with 19 bases between. The CDR3 is 18 amino acids. The chain uses TRBV4-3 and TRBJ1-1, with D perhaps TRBD1 (6 bases). The sequence was obtained from a human donor in good health (CMV status not recorded). Some clones in this sample may be carry-over from other donors' samples. This specimen was cultured CD8+ T cells from PBMCs, taken from culture after CMV antigen stimulation. This chain's CDR3 is CASSQEIVGTLYNTEAFF. Here the CDR3 DNA reads TGCGCCAGCAGCCAAGAGATAGTAGGGACATTATATAACACTGAAGCTTTCTTT.